The entry below describes one T cell receptor (beta chain). This sample is part of a study of blood T cell repertoires in COVID-19. The data were produced by immunoSEQ multiplex PCR, yet TCRdb's version contains in-frame clones alone and is incomplete. The sample includes 95,000 to 100,000 clones, 70% to 90% of them seen just once. The CDR3 consists of 16 residues. The ends were cut back, 3 bases at V and 1 base at J, with 15 bases in the middle. Per the germline V gene, CDR1 is MDHEN and CDR2 is SYDVKM. The receptor comes from a human donor with COVID-19, enrolled during active disease. The donor label of this sample is uncertain. Sequencing was carried out using peripheral blood. The chain links TRBV28 to TRBJ2-5; the D gene is possibly TRBD1 (8 bases). As DNA, the CDR3 is TGTGCCAGCAGTTTGAGACAGGGGAGGGGCCAAGAGACCCAGTACTTC. Amino acids: CASSLRQGRGQETQYF.